Below, 13 T cell receptor beta chains from the same sample are listed, as sequenced in a study of blood T cell repertoires in COVID-19 (dated by TCRdb to 2020 to 2021). The receptor library was made with the immunoSEQ multiplex PCR assay. TCRdb re-hosts the immuneACCESS table, in-frame sequences only. Its copies lack some clones; in the studies checked, an unresolved V gene accounts for under half of them, and the cause for the rest is not known. The sample contains around 110,000 clones, around nine tenths of them found a single time. The top ten constitute approximately 1.7% of the sample. Sample: peripheral blood. The receptors come from a human donor with active COVID-19. The donor label of this sample is uncertain.

The genes are TRBV27 and TRBJ2-3, with 14 bases fitting TRBD2. There are 17 residues in the CDR3. Germline trimming cut 6 bases from V and 8 bases from J; bases unmatched to any gene: 13. Germline CDR1 is MNHEY and CDR2 is SMNVEV (reference sequence). The CDR3 nucleotides read TGTGCCAGCAGCACCCCGACTAGCGGGGGGGCGGTGGTTACGCAGTATTTT. Protein product: CASSTPTSGGAVVTQYF.

This clone was seen only once. The chain recombines TRBV2 with TRBJ2-5, with 8 bases fitting TRBD1. Germline V gene sequence: CDR1 SNHLY, CDR2 FYNNEI. This CDR3 is built from 15 residues. Trimming removed 4 bases from V and 0 bases from J; junction bases left unmatched: 4. This chain's CDR3 is CASSVWTGNQETQYF. DNA of the CDR3: TGTGCCAGCAGTGTTTGGACAGGGAACCAAGAGACCCAGTACTTC. The variable domain in full, with the rest retrieved from reference TRBV2 and TRBJ2-5, is EPEVTQTPSHQVTQMGQEVILRCVPISNHLYFYWYRQILGQKVEFLVSFYNNEISEKSEIFDDQFSVERPDGSNFTLKIRSTKLEDSAMYFCASSVWTGNQETQYFGPGTRLLVL.

The rearrangement links TRBV5-6 to TRBJ2-7; 11 bases align to TRBD1. The CDR3 spans 14 residues. Germline V gene data show CDR1 as SGHDT and CDR2 as YYEEEE. Germline trimming cut 4 bases from V and 6 bases from J; bases unmatched to any gene: 6. The CDR3 sequence: CASSPGTGGFEQYF. Here the CDR3 DNA reads TGTGCCAGCAGCCCCGGGACAGGGGGTTTCGAGCAGTACTTC.

The rearrangement uses TRBV24-1 and TRBJ2-2; the match to TRBD1 covers 7 bases. The germline V gene encodes CDR1 KGHDR and CDR2 SFDVKD. Losses at the gene ends were 4 bases for V and 2 bases for J; bases not matched to a gene: 6. There are 16 residues in the CDR3. In DNA form, the CDR3 reads TGTGCCACCAGTGAGACGACAGGGTCTAACACCGGGGAGCTGTTTTTT. Protein: CATSETTGSNTGELFF.

The V and J genes are TRBV19 and TRBJ1-1, with TRBD1 matching 7 bases. J was trimmed by 2 bases and V by 11 bases; bases with no gene match: 8. Looked up from germline, CDR1 is LNHDA and CDR2 is SQIVND (reference sequence). The length of the CDR3 is 13 residues. In DNA form, the CDR3 reads TGTGCCTCTGGAACAGGGGTAAACACTGAAGCTTTCTTT. Its protein is CASGTGVNTEAFF.

The V call is TRBV6-2 or TRBV6-3, the J call TRBJ2-7; 7 bases line up with TRBD1. This CDR3 contains 13 residues. Germline V gene sequence: CDR1 MNHEY, CDR2 SVGEGT. J lost 4 bases, V lost 6 bases, and 6 bases had no gene match. The DNA for the CDR3 is TGTGCCAGCAGCCCCCGGGACAGTTACGAGCAGTACTTC. It encodes CASSPRDSYEQYF.

V usage is TRBV21-1 and J usage is TRBJ2-2; no check of the table's D call, TRBD1, against the DNA was made. TRBV21-1 is annotated as a pseudogene. The CDR3 consists of 15 residues. The CDR3 nucleotides are TGTGCCAGCACCCGGACAGGGGCGAAACGACGGGAGCTGTTTTTT. It yields the protein CASTRTGAKRRELFF.

The chain combines TRBV18 with TRBJ2-1, with 15 bases fitting TRBD2. The germline gives CDR1 KGHSH, CDR2 LQKENI. V lost 5 bases and J lost 7; bases outside the gene matches: 12. The CDR3 length is 18 residues. CDR3 sequence reads: CASSYGLAGGLLSNEQFF. CDR3 nucleotide sequence: TGTGCCAGCTCATACGGACTAGCGGGGGGGCTTTTGTCGAATGAGCAGTTCTTC.

The chain combines TRBV27 with TRBJ2-3; weak D call: TRBD1 (5 bases). This CDR3 comprises 18 residues. Per germline, CDR1 MNHEY and CDR2 SMNVEV (reference sequence). V was trimmed by 0 bases and J by 3 bases, leaving 19 bases between them. CDR3 protein: CASSLSGDRYASTDTQYF. CDR3 bases: TGTGCCAGCAGTTTATCCGGCGACAGATACGCATCGACAGATACGCAGTATTTT.

The J gene is TRBJ1-2, the V gene TRBV15, with D possibly TRBD1 on 6 matching bases. Trimming removed 0 bases at V and 1 base at J, with 9 bases between. The CDR3 contains 15 residues. The germline V gene encodes CDR1 LNHNV and CDR2 YYDKDF (reference sequence). CDR3 sequence: CATSRDWGLNYGYTF. In DNA form, the CDR3 reads TGTGCCACCAGCAGAGATTGGGGGCTTAACTATGGCTACACCTTC.

The genes are TRBV5-4 and TRBJ2-1; possibly TRBD2 for D (7 bases). This CDR3 is built from 16 residues. V lost 10 bases and J lost 5, with 25 bases in between. Germline lookup yields CDR1 SGHNT and CDR2 YYREEE (reference sequence). For the CDR3, the DNA is TGTGCCCTAATCTCCGGGGGGCCAGAACCACACAATGAGCAGTTCTTC. Protein sequence: CALISGGPEPHNEQFF.

This clone is a singleton in its sample. The gene calls are TRBV5-8 and TRBJ2-5; no reliable D call. Germline V lookup: CDR1 SGHTS, CDR2 YDEGEE. V lost 6 bases, J lost 5 bases, and 14 bases lay in between. This CDR3 is built from 13 residues. The CDR3 protein is CASMRSFRETQYF. CDR3 DNA sequence: TGTGCCAGCATGAGGTCTTTTCGGGAGACCCAGTACTTC. Filled out from reference TRBV5-8 and TRBJ2-5, the complete variable domain reads EAGVTQSPTHLIKTRGQQATLRCSPISGHTSVYWYQQALGLGLQFLLWYDEGEERNRGNFPPRFSGRQFPNYSSELNVNALELEDSALYLCASMRSFRETQYFGPGTRLLVL.

The chain carries TRBV14 and TRBJ2-3; 7 nucleotides align to TRBD1. The CDR3 has 15 amino acids. CDR1 and CDR2 (germline): SGHDN, FVKESK. With V trimmed by 4 bases and J by 2 bases, 6 bases remained unmatched. The CDR3 loop reads CASSPGTGDTDTQYF. The DNA of the CDR3 is TGTGCCAGCAGCCCTGGTACAGGGGACACAGATACGCAGTATTTT.